The rows below give T cell receptor beta chains drawn from one sample of a study of blood T cell repertoires in COVID-19. The table came from immunoSEQ multiplex PCR; TCRdb's copy has only in-frame clones and leaves some out. This table has under 200,000 clones, about 82% appearing once. The specimen was peripheral blood. These receptors were collected from a man aged 45-65 years with active or convalescent COVID-19. The CDR3 runs from the conserved cysteine through the conserved F or W. The D gene is left open where the match is weak.

v_gene	d_gene	j_gene	CDR3aa
TRBV3-1/TRBV3-2	NA	TRBJ2-7	CASSQDYREQYF
TRBV11-2	TRBD2	TRBJ2-2	CASSLGLAGTGELFF
TRBV9	TRBD2	TRBJ2-1	CASSVGLAGPRNEQFF
TRBV28	NA	TRBJ1-5	CASRFRRGSNQPQHF
TRBV30	NA	TRBJ1-5	CAWSVPQLNQPQHF
TRBV5-4	TRBD2	TRBJ2-7	CASSLTSGSRNEQYF
TRBV6-2/TRBV6-3	TRBD1	TRBJ1-2	CASSTMGTAQNYGYTF
TRBV3-1/TRBV3-2	NA	TRBJ2-2	CASSQGPGSLGITGELFF
TRBV6-5	NA	TRBJ2-7	CASSYRQAGREQYF
TRBV24-1	NA	TRBJ2-6	CATSDRGSPGANVLTF
TRBV15	NA	TRBJ2-5	CATSRVTGRGGQETQYF
TRBV19	NA	TRBJ2-1	CASTTDGSPGNEQFF
TRBV2	NA	TRBJ2-3	CASSPRSSTDTQYF
TRBV7-2	NA	TRBJ1-1	CASSPHGGGNTEAFF
TRBV6-2/TRBV6-3	NA	TRBJ2-7	CASSLRGPPLEQYF
TRBV20-1	TRBD1	TRBJ2-7	CSALTGAGQYF
TRBV5-4	NA	TRBJ2-3	CAGRGQHTDTQYF
TRBV6-6	TRBD1	TRBJ1-6	CASSYSGQVDSPLHF
TRBV5-4	TRBD2	TRBJ2-3	CASSHPGLAGGQTDTQYF
TRBV2	TRBD1	TRBJ1-5	CASRGQGNQPQHF
TRBV19	NA	TRBJ1-6	CASSIEFGRSSPLHF
TRBV11-3	TRBD2	TRBJ2-1	CASSIGLARHNEQFF
TRBV6-2/TRBV6-3	TRBD1	TRBJ1-5	CASRLSGTGINQPQHF
TRBV10-3	NA	TRBJ1-1	CAISEGDTTEAFF
TRBV27	TRBD1	TRBJ1-2	CASSLIRDRGRRSHGYTF
TRBV5-1	NA	TRBJ2-1	CASSLAGIQGPQGSEQFF
TRBV5-1	TRBD1	TRBJ2-2	CASRLGDRATGELFF
TRBV6-2/TRBV6-3	TRBD2	TRBJ2-1	CASSYRWGGDNEQFF
TRBV19	TRBD1	TRBJ2-3	CASSDRDWADTQYF
TRBV7-8	TRBD2	TRBJ2-1	CASSFRQRLADNNEQFF
TRBV19	TRBD1	TRBJ1-5	CASSPGTGDNQPQHF
TRBV11-3	NA	TRBJ2-1	CASSFLAENYNEQFF
TRBV5-1	NA	TRBJ1-4	CASSQYATNEKLFF
TRBV7-3	NA	TRBJ2-1	CASSLQGSYNEQFF
TRBV28	TRBD2	TRBJ2-7	CASSWASGTYEQYF
TRBV18	TRBD1	TRBJ1-1	CASSLSGTGPAGTEAFF
TRBV7-8	TRBD2	TRBJ2-2	CASSPLAGGDTGELFF
TRBV13	TRBD1	TRBJ1-2	CASSLGRYRGQHYGYTF
TRBV4-3	TRBD2	TRBJ2-1	CASSQGLAGDNEQFF
TRBV4-1	NA	TRBJ1-5	CASSQNQQGSLNQPQHF
TRBV4-2	NA	TRBJ1-4	CASSPRPAGPNEKLFF